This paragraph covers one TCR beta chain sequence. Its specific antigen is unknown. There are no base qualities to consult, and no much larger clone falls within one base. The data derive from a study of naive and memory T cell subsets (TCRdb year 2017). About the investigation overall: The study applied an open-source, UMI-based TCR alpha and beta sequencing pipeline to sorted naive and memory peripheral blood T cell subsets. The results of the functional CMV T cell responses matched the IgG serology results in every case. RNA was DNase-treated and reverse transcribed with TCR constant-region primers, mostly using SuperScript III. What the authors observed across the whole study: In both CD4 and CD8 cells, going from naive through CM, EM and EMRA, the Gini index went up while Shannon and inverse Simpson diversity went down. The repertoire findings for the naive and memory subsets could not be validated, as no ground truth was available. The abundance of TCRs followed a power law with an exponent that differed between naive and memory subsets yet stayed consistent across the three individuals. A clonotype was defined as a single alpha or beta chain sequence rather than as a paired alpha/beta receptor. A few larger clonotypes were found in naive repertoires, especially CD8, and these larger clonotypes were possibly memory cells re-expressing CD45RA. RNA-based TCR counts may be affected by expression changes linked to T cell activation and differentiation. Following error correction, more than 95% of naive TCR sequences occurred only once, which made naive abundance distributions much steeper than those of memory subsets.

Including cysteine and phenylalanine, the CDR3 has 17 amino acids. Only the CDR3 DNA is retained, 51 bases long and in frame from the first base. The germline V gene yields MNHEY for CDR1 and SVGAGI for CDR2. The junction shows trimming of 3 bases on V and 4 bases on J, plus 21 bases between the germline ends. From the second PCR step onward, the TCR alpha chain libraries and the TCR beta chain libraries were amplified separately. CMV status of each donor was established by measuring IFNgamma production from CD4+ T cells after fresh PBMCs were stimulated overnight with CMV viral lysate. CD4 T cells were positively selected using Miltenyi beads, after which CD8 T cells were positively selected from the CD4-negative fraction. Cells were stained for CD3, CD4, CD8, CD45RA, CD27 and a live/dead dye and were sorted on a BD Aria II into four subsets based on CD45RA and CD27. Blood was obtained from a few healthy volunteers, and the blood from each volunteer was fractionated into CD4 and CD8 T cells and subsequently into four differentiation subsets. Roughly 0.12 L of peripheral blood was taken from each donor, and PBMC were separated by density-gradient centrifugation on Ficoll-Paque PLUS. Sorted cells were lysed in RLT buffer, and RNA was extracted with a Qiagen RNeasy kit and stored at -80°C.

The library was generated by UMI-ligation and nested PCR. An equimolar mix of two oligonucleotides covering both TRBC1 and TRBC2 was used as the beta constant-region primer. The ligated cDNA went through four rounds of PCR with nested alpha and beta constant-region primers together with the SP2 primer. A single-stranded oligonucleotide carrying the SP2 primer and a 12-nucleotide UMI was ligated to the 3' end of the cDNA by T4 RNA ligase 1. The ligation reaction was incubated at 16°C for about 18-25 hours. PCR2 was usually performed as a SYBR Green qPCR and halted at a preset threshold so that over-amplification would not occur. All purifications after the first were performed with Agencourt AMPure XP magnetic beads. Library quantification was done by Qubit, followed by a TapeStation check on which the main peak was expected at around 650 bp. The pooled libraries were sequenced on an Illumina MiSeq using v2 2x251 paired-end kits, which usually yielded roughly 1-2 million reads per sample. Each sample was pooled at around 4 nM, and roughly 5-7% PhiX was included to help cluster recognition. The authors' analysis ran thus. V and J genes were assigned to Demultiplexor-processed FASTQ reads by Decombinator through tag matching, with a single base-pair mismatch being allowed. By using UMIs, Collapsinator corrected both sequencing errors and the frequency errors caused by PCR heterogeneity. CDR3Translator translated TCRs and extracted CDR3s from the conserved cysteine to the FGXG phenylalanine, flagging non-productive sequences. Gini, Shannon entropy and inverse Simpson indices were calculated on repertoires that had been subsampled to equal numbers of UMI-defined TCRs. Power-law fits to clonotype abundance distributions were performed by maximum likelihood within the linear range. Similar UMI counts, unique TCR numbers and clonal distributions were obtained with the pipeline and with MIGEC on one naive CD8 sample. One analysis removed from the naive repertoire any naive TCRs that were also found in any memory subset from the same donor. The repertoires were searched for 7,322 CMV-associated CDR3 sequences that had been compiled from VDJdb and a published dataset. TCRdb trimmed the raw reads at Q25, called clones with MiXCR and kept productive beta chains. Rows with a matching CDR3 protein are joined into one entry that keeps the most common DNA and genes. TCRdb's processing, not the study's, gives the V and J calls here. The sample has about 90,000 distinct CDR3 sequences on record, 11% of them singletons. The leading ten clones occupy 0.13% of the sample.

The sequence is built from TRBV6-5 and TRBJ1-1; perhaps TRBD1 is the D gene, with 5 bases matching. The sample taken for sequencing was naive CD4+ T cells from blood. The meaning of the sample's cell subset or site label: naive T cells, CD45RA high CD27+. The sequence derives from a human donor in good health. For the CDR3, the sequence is CASSYEVGRGLGTEAFF. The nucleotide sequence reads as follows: TGTGCCAGCAGTTATGAGGTCGGTAGGGGTCTGGGCACTGAAGCTTTCTTT.